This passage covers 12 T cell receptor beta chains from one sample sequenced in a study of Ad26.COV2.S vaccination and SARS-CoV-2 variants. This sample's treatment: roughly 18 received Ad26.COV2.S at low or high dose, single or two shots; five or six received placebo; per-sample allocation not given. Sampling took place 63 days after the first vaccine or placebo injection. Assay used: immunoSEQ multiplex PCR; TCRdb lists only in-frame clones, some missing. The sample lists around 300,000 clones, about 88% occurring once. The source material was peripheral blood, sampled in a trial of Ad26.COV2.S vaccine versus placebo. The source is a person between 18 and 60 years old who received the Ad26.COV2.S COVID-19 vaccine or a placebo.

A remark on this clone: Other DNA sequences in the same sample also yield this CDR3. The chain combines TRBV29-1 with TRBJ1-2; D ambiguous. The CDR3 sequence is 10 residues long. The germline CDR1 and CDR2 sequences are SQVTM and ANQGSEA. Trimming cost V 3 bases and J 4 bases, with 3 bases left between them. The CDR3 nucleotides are TGCAGCGTTGACGGCTATGGCTACACCTTC. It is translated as CSVDGYGYTF.

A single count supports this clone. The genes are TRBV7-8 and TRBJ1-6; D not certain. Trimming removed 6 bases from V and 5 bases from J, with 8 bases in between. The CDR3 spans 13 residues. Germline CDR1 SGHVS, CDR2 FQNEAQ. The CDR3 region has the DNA TGTGCCAGCAGAAGAAGAGATAATTCACCCCTCCACTTT. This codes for CASRRRDNSPLHF.

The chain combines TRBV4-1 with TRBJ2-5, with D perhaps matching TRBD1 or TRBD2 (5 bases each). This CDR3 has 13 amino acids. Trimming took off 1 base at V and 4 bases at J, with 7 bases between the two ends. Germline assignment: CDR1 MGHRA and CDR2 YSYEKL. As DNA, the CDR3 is TGCGCCAGCAGCCAAGCAGGGAGAGAGACCCAGTACTTC. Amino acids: CASSQAGRETQYF.

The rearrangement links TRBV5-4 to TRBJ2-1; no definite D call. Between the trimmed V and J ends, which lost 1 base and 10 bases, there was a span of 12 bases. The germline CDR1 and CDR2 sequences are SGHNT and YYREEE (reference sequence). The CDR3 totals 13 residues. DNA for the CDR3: TGTGCCAGCAGCTTGATTTCGATTATGGAGCAGTTCTTC. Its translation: CASSLISIMEQFF. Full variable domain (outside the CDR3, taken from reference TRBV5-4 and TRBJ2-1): ETGVTQSPTHLIKTRGQQVTLRCSSQSGHNTVSWYQQALGQGPQFIFQYYREEENGRGNFPPRFSGLQFPNYSSELNVNALELDDSALYLCASSLISIMEQFFGPGTRLTVL.

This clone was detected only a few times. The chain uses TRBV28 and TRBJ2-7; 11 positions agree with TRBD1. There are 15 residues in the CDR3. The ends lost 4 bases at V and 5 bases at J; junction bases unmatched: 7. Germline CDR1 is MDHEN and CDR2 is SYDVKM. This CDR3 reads CASSSPGTGGNEQYF. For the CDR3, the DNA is TGTGCCAGCAGTTCTCCCGGGACAGGGGGGAACGAGCAGTACTTC.

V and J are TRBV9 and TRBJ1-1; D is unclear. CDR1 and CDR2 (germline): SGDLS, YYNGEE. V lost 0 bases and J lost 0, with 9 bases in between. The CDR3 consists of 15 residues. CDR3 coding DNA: TGTGCCAGCAGCGTAGAAGGTCTTGTGAACACTGAAGCTTTCTTT. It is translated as CASSVEGLVNTEAFF. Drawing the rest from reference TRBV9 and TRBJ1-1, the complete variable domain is DSGVTQTPKHLITATGQRVTLRCSPRSGDLSVYWYQQSLDQGLQFLIQYYNGEERAKGNILERFSAQQFPDLHSELNLSSLELGDSALYFCASSVEGLVNTEAFFGQGTRLTVV.

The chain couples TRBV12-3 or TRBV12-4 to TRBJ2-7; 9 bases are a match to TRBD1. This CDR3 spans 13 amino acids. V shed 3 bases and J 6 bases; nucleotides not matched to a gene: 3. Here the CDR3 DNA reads TGTGCCAGCAGTTTGACAGGGGGACTCGAGCAGTACTTC. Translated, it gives CASSLTGGLEQYF.

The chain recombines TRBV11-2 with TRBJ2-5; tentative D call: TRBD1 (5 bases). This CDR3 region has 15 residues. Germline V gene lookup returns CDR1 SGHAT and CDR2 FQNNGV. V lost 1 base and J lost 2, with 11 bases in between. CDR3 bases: TGTGCCAGCAGCTTAGTTGGGGCATTACAAGAGACCCAGTACTTC. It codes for CASSLVGALQETQYF.

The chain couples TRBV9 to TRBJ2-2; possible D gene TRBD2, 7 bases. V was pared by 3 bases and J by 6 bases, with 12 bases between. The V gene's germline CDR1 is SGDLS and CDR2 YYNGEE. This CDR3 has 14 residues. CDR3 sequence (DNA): TGTGCCAGCAGCGCCCGAGGGGGGGCCGGGGAGCTGTTTTTT. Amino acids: CASSARGGAGELFF.

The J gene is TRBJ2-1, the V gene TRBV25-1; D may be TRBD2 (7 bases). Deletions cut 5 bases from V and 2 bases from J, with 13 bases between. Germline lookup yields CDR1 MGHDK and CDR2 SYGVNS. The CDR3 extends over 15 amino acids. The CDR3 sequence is CASSRGRGTYNEQFF. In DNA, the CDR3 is TGTGCCAGCAGTCGAGGGAGGGGGACCTACAATGAGCAGTTCTTC. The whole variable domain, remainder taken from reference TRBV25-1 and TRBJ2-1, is EADIYQTPRYLVIGTGKKITLECSQTMGHDKMYWYQQDPGMELHLIHYSYGVNSTEKGDLSSESTVSRIRTEHFPLTLESARPSHTSQYLCASSRGRGTYNEQFFGPGTRLTVL.

The CDR3 DNA is TGTGCCAGCAGCCAACAACAGGGGAACACTGAAGCTTTCTTT. Protein sequence: CASSQQQGNTEAFF. The V and J genes are TRBV3-1 (or the pseudogene TRBV3-2) and TRBJ1-1; a possible D gene is TRBD1 (6 bases). The CDR3 runs to 14 residues. V lost 2 bases and J 1 base, leaving 8 bases between the germline ends. The V gene's germline CDR1 is LGHDT and CDR2 YNNKEL (reference sequence).

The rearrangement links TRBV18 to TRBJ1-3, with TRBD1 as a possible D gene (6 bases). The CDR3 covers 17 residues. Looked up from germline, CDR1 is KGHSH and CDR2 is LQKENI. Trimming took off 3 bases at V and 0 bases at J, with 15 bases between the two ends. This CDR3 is CASSPGDRRSSGNTIYF. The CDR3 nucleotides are TGTGCCAGCTCACCGGGCGACAGGAGGAGCTCTGGAAACACCATATATTTT.